This T cell receptor (beta chain) appears in the sequencing data of a study of CD8 T cells in ankylosing spondylitis. Study-wide results and caveats: Clones linked to the disease showed a CD8+ phenotype. They occurred at relatively low frequencies in peripheral blood. The clones that were linked to disease were reported to be significantly enriched in matched synovial fluid samples from ankylosing spondylitis patients.

Quantitative 5'-RACE with molecular barcodes produced the TCR beta libraries. TCRdb used MiXCR to reprocess the 5' RACE reads, holding one entry per CDR3 protein. The table has approximately 190,000 distinct CDR3 sequences, about an eighth seen once; the top ten hold more than 9.5%. Germline-derived CDR1 and CDR2 are SGDLS and YYNGEE. The CDR3 sequence is 12 residues long. The table lists this clonotype with many counts. Its target is not known. A junction end diverges from the germline sequence, so it may reflect a read error. Sequencing was carried out using blood, either unsorted or a sorted T cell fraction (not recorded which). The clonotype originates from a female donor with ankylosing spondylitis or in good health (not recorded which). The chain carries TRBV9 and TRBJ2-4; D assignment may be TRBD1 or TRBD2 (5 bases each). The CDR3 loop is CASSVPGPDLSF. The DNA of the CDR3 is TGTGCCAGCAGCGTCCCGGGACCGGACTTGTCCTTC.